This TCR beta chain was documented in a study of cytomegalovirus exposure and HLA in healthy donors. These donors counted as nominally healthy when sampled, but unrecorded immune exposures were likely. PCR involved 60 Vbeta and 13 Jbeta primers. Sequenced by immunoSEQ multiplex PCR; TCRdb stores in-frame clones only, minus some. Of 100,000 to 150,000 clones listed, approximately 61% are singletons. The germline V and J ends were trimmed by 6 bases and 2 bases, with 13 bases remaining between them. Looked up from germline, CDR1 is SNHLY and CDR2 is FYNNEI. This CDR3 comprises 15 residues. The source of this sequence is a young man in good health and CMV-seropositive. Sequences were obtained from PBMCs. The V call is TRBV2, the J call TRBJ2-2; tentatively, D is TRBD2 (5 bases). The CDR3 coding sequence is TGTGCCAGCAGCCTACTAGGACCTAACACCGGGGAGCTGTTTTTT. Translated, it gives CASSLLGPNTGELFF.